This T cell receptor beta chain is drawn from a study of CD8+ T cells in alopecia areata. CD4, CD8alpha, NKG2D, NKG2ACE and other markers guided sorting of pooled cutaneous lymph node cells. The length of the CDR3 is 14 residues. Germline V gene data show CDR1 as NSHNY and CDR2 as SYGAGN. V shed 6 bases and J 1 base; nucleotides not matched to a gene: 3. Notes on this clone: Mouse gene names apply. The DNA ends 4 residues before the CDR3 does, and the rest of the CDR3 is filled in from the germline J gene.

cDNA prepared by RNA extraction and subsequent reverse transcription served as the template for sequencing. Libraries were prepared by immunoSEQ multiplex PCR; TCRdb keeps only in-frame clonotypes and omits some of them. Observed in the sample are over 250,000 clones, none of them singletons. Sequenced: CD4+ T cells sorted from a lymph node. The chain carries TRBV13-1 and TRBJ2-2; the match to TRBD1 covers 7 bases. This TCR came from a C3H/HeJ mouse with alopecia areata. Strain haplotype at MHC: H2-k. CDR3 residues: CASTTGKNTGQLYF. The sequenced part of the CDR3 DNA is TGTGCCAGCACGACAGGGAAAAACACCGGG.